The sequence of this T cell receptor beta chain was determined in a study of blood T cell repertoires in COVID-19. On the study more broadly: Acute-phase and convalescent COVID-19 samples originated in the United States, Italy and Spain. Nucleic acid was either cDNA or gDNA, and it came from T cells, B-cell-depleted T cells, or PBMCs.

The CDR3 has 16 amino acids. CDR1 is KGHDR and CDR2 is SFDVKD in the germline V gene. V lost 0 bases and J lost 3, with 11 bases in between. In the original processing: It was from reference gene primer amplification that nucleated cell counts were estimated. The repertoire was sequenced with immunoSEQ multiplex PCR; TCRdb's copy has only in-frame clones and lacks some. That table supplies the V and J calls and clone size; D and trimming were determined from the DNA. Of roughly 200,000 clones in the sample, almost 90% were seen once. This chain uses TRBV24-1 with TRBJ2-1, with a tentative D call TRBD2 (7 bases). This receptor was identified in a man aged 18 to 29 with active or convalescent COVID-19. The sample consisted of peripheral blood. CDR3 amino acids: CATSDLGRGDYNEQFF. CDR3 DNA: TGTGCCACCAGTGATTTGGGGAGGGGGGACTACAATGAGCAGTTCTTC.